This TCR beta chain was profiled in a study of blood T cell repertoires in COVID-19. Background on the study: Collection of acute and convalescent COVID-19 samples took place in the United States, Italy and Spain. The cDNA or gDNA used as material had been derived from T cells, B-cell-depleted T cells, or PBMCs.

In germline, CDR1 is KGHSH, CDR2 LQKENI. The CDR3 length is 16 residues. After removal of 3 bases from V and 4 bases from J, the junction contained 3 bases not matched to a gene. Per the original methods: By means of reference gene primer amplification, nucleated cell counts were estimated. TCRdb's table, derived via immunoSEQ multiplex PCR, lists solely in-frame clones and lacks some. D and trimming come from the DNA, and the V and J calls and clone size come from that table. The data contain around 110,000 clones, approximately 80% of them singletons. The sample consisted of peripheral blood. The TCR sequence derives from a man aged 70 or older with active or convalescent COVID-19. The rearrangement uses TRBV18 and TRBJ2-6; 10 nucleotides line up with TRBD1. The CDR3 DNA sequence: TGTGCCAGCTCACCGACAGGGGGCTCAGGGGCCAACGTCCTGACTTTC. This encodes CASSPTGGSGANVLTF.